This T cell receptor beta chain was recovered during a study of blood T cell repertoires in COVID-19. Study at large: Acute and convalescent COVID-19 specimens originated in the United States, Italy and Spain. T cells, B-cell-depleted T cells, or PBMCs supplied cDNA or gDNA.

Study processing details: It was from reference gene primer amplification that nucleated cell counts were estimated. The protocol was immunoSEQ multiplex PCR, while the TCRdb copy is restricted to in-frame clones and leaves out a portion. The V and J calls and the clone size are those of that table, but D and trimming were determined from the DNA. The sample lists 130,000 to 150,000 clones; roughly 80% were seen once. With 4 bases removed from V and 10 bases from J, the gap between germline ends came to 33 bases. From germline, CDR1 is SGHTS and CDR2 YDEGEE. CDR3 size: 20 residues. Sequenced input: peripheral blood. The chain joins TRBV5-8 to TRBJ1-6; D perhaps matches TRBD1 (6 bases). This sequence originates from a woman at least 80 years old in a cohort sampled during active or convalescent COVID-19. As DNA, the CDR3 is TGTGCCAGCAGCGCCGCCGGCGGGGGGGGCTCTAACCGCCTCAAATCACCCCTCCACTTT. Encoded protein: CASSAAGGGGSNRLKSPLHF. Together with reference TRBV5-8 and TRBJ1-6, the CDR3 gives the full variable domain: EAGVTQSPTHLIKTRGQQATLRCSPISGHTSVYWYQQALGLGLQFLLWYDEGEERNRGNFPPRFSGRQFPNYSSELNVNALELEDSALYLCASSAAGGGGSNRLKSPLHFGNGTRLTVT.